These T cell receptor beta chains were read from a single sample in a study of T cell changes during pregnancy in multiple sclerosis. Assay: immunoSEQ multiplex PCR; the TCRdb copy retains only in-frame clones and omits some. The sample records about 40,000 clones, roughly 94% being singletons. The sequences come from peripheral blood, collected in the third trimester of pregnancy. Receptors were obtained from a female donor with multiple sclerosis, enrolled in a pregnancy study. Each CDR3 is given without its conserved first and last residue. Each record gives: CDR3 protein, V gene, clone size. For some rows the clone size is stated as once, few or many, or as a class when expanded; others skip it.

ASSLRGASGRIYEQY TRBV7-2 .
ASSNRQGTLSEAF TRBV9 .
ASSRQGKSNEKLF TRBV5-1 .
ATEGVAGLNTGELF TRBV19 .
ASKAFNRGEQF TRBV19 .
ASSAYDRVSYEQY TRBV5-6 .
ASSRGGTNEKLF TRBV7-6 .
ASSLLAGSGETQY TRBV7-9 .
ASSSRPSGGHEQY TRBV5-4 .
ASSFGIGDPGELF TRBV7-8 .
ASGDPLGGASDTQY TRBV12-5 .
ATQTGASYEQY TRBV2 .
ASSDGMSSGVPAYNEQF TRBV6-1 .
ASSPYRGSYNEQF TRBV18 .
ASSLGQGGQPQH TRBV5-5 .
ASRVIDGETQY TRBV28 .
ASSSYRDSNQPQH TRBV4-1 once
SVFSGTGHSYEQY TRBV29-1 .
AWNRDNSPLH TRBV30 .
ASSDSLREDTTNYGYT TRBV9 .
ASSTNATQGKEDTQY TRBV21-1 .
ASWVGGTYEQY TRBV2 .
ASRVSGGGDAQY TRBV2 .
ATSRDPRRGHNTEAF TRBV15 .
ASSQPDRAEDNSPLH TRBV23-1 few
ASSPPGQGDPLGY TRBV27 .
ASSQGAGGNTEAF TRBV4-2 .
AWSVRTGLGTEAF TRBV30 .
ASSLWGQGRWGVGNEQF TRBV7-9 .
ASSRSRGNLNYGYT TRBV7-2 .
ASNPGLAGGIDEQY TRBV5-1 .
ATADRGHPNTEAF TRBV18 once
ASSSWAGTGKRVSYNEQF TRBV13 .
ASSPQFGGGGYT TRBV11-3 once
SVMTGESGNTIY TRBV29-1 .
SVAASGGAYQETQY TRBV29-1 .
ASSLERTGEQY TRBV5-1 .
ASRPQGPTEAF TRBV27 .
ASSVWGQASGNTIY TRBV9 .
ASSGPDSKETQY TRBV5-4 .
ASSSSGGALNTEAF TRBV7-9 .
ASSLRSGEKLF TRBV5-6 .
ASRLTSGGQETQY TRBV11-2 .
ASSSGQPNEKLF TRBV5-1 .
ASSSADTQY TRBV28 .
ASSPLSGDLYNEQF TRBV18 .
ASSQRDRDVQPQH TRBV4-2 .
ASSFSRGSTEAF TRBV5-6 .
ASSPPGVNYEQY TRBV7-9 .
SVEIGSGGSSQY TRBV29-1 .
ASSFLVGSSAYEQY TRBV11-3 .
ASSFGLAGGREQF TRBV28 .
ASSPGQGRFTF TRBV25-1 .